Listed below are T cell receptor beta chains from one sample, sequenced in a study of Tregs in tolerant kidney transplant recipients. Profiled with immunoSEQ multiplex PCR; TCRdb holds only in-frame clones, not every one. The sample holds around 50,000 clones; 83% are singletons and the top ten take roughly 5.2%. The sequenced sample consisted of CD4+ T cells from blood. The source of these receptors is a human donor in good health. Each CDR3 is given with its conserved first and last residue. Each record gives: D gene, J gene, V gene, clone size, CDR3 protein, CDR3 DNA. The D gene is left open where the match is weak. Expanded clones are given a class, and other clones once, few, many or no size at all.

>NA|TRBJ1-1|TRBV7-4|NA
CASSALRGGATEAFF
TGTGCCAGCAGCGCACTGCGGGGAGGGGCCACTGAAGCTTTCTTT
>TRBD2|TRBJ2-7|TRBV7-2|NA
CASSPKLAGEQYF
TGTGCCAGCAGCCCCAAACTAGCGGGCGAGCAGTACTTC
>TRBD1|TRBJ2-5|TRBV5-1|NA
CASSFNGQGGETQYF
TGCGCCAGCAGCTTCAACGGACAGGGCGGTGAGACCCAGTACTTC
>TRBD1|TRBJ2-4|TRBV4-2|NA
CASSQAGQGENIQYF
TGTGCCAGCAGCCAAGCTGGACAGGGGGAAAACATTCAGTACTTC
>TRBD2|TRBJ2-1|TRBV7-3|NA
CASSLLGTSPNEQFF
TGTGCCAGCAGCTTATTAGGGACTAGCCCCAATGAGCAGTTCTTC
>NA|TRBJ1-2|TRBV6-1|once
CASSEGWDTGYTF
TGTGCCAGCAGTGAAGGTTGGGACACCGGCTACACCTTC
>TRBD2|TRBJ2-7|TRBV11-2|NA
CASSPIRSSGSQYEQYF
TGTGCCAGCAGCCCCATTAGGTCTAGCGGGAGTCAATACGAGCAGTACTTC
>NA|TRBJ2-7|TRBV5-5|NA
CASSLASDRYYEQYF
TGTGCCAGCAGCTTGGCGTCGGACCGGTACTACGAGCAGTACTTC
>TRBD1|TRBJ1-1|TRBV30|NA
CAWSVQGEAFF
TGTGCCTGGAGTGTACAGGGGGAAGCTTTCTTT
>TRBD1|TRBJ2-5|TRBV6-6|NA
CASSARDRGQETQYF
TGTGCCAGCAGTGCCCGGGACAGGGGTCAAGAGACCCAGTACTTC
>TRBD2|TRBJ2-3|TRBV19|NA
CASSMGRAGDTQYF
TGTGCCAGTAGTATGGGGAGGGCGGGGGATACGCAGTATTTT
>NA|TRBJ2-7|TRBV11-3|NA
CASGRNLAQGSHEQYF
TGTGCCAGCGGACGAAATCTAGCTCAGGGGTCCCACGAGCAGTACTTC
>TRBD1|TRBJ1-2|TRBV2|NA
CASRVPGGSYGYTF
TGTGCCAGCCGGGTTCCAGGGGGTAGCTATGGCTACACCTTC
>TRBD1|TRBJ2-4|TRBV11-2|NA
CASSQRAGQGQNIQYF
TGTGCCAGCAGTCAAAGAGCAGGACAGGGACAAAACATTCAGTACTTC
>NA|TRBJ1-3|TRBV5-1|NA
CASSLFPSGSGNTIYF
TGCGCCAGCAGCTTGTTTCCGTCGGGCTCTGGAAACACCATATATTTT
>NA|TRBJ2-7|TRBV5-4|NA
CASSLYTRGAYEQYF
TGTGCCAGCAGCTTGTATACCAGGGGGGCCTACGAGCAGTACTTC
>NA|TRBJ1-3|TRBV6-6|NA
CASSYSTSSLANTIYF
TGTGCCAGCAGTTACTCGACCTCGTCTCTGGCAAACACCATATATTTT
>NA|TRBJ2-7|TRBV5-1|NA
CASSFTGTTYEQYF
TGCGCCAGCAGCTTCACCGGGACAACCTACGAGCAGTACTTC
>TRBD2|TRBJ2-5|TRBV5-1|NA
CATAGTSGGYQETQYF
TGCGCCACCGCCGGGACTAGCGGGGGGTACCAAGAGACCCAGTACTTC
>TRBD2|TRBJ2-3|TRBV2|NA
CASSELGRGADTQYF
TGTGCCAGCAGTGAACTGGGGCGGGGGGCTGATACGCAGTATTTT
>TRBD1|TRBJ1-4|TRBV5-1|NA
CASRGTGTGNEKLFF
TGCGCCAGCAGGGGTACCGGGACAGGGAATGAAAAACTGTTTTTT
>TRBD1|TRBJ1-4|TRBV29-1|NA
CSATGDIGEKLFF
TGCAGCGCAACAGGGGATATCGGCGAAAAACTGTTTTTT
>NA|TRBJ2-2|TRBV4-3|NA
CASRLGLPRTGELFF
TGCGCCAGCAGGCTAGGACTCCCGAGGACCGGGGAGCTGTTTTTT
>TRBD1|TRBJ1-2|TRBV5-6|NA
CASIKMGGQAPGGYTF
TGTGCCAGCATCAAAATGGGGGGACAGGCGCCCGGTGGCTACACCTTC